These 30 T cell receptor beta chains were sequenced from one sample in a study of blood T cells in healthy people across ages. Combining a sample-barcoded 5' primer with a J-beta primer mix, a second PCR ran for 7 to 11 cycles. TCRdb re-called the 5' RACE reads with MiXCR, one entry per CDR3 protein. The sample has over a million distinct CDR3 sequences, 35% to 50% seen once. The sample taken for sequencing was blood. These receptors came from a woman aged 55-69 years in good health.

The rearrangement links TRBV15 to TRBJ2-1, with D unresolved. CDR3 length: 14 amino acids. Per the germline V gene, CDR1 is LNHNV and CDR2 is YYDKDF (reference sequence). Trimming removed 1 base from V and 13 bases from J, with 17 bases in between. CDR3 in amino acids: CATSRGLSEETQFF. The CDR3 region has the DNA TGTGCCACCAGCAGAGGACTGTCGGAAGAGACCCAGTTCTTC.

This clonotype turned up a few times. The chain carries TRBV5-1 and TRBJ2-1; 12 bases are shared with TRBD2. The CDR3 length is 14 residues. The trim removed 0 bases at V and 10 bases at J, leaving 2 bases unmatched. The germline V gene encodes CDR1 SGHRS and CDR2 YFSETQ. The CDR3 coding sequence is TGCGCCAGCAGCTTGGGACTAGCGGGAGAAGAGCAGTTCTTC. Translation gives CASSLGLAGEEQFF.

The V and J genes are TRBV2 and TRBJ2-1; D unclear. The germline V gene encodes CDR1 SNHLY and CDR2 FYNNEI. This CDR3 contains 14 residues. The ends were cut back, 6 bases at V and 4 bases at J, with 13 bases in the middle. CDR3 loop: CASRKFAGYNEQFF. CDR3 nucleotide sequence: TGTGCCAGCAGAAAATTCGCCGGGTACAATGAGCAGTTCTTC.

This clonotype was seen only a few times. The gene calls are TRBV10-3 and TRBJ2-7, with D uncertain. Trimming cost V 7 bases and J 2 bases, with 6 bases left between them. The CDR3 length is 11 residues. Per the germline V gene, CDR1 is ENHRY and CDR2 is SYGVKD. Written as DNA, the CDR3 is TGTGCCATCAAAGGAACCTACGAGCAGTACTTC. Amino acid sequence: CAIKGTYEQYF.

The chain combines TRBV2 with TRBJ1-6, with D unresolved. The germline gives CDR1 SNHLY, CDR2 FYNNEI. Trimming removed 1 base at V and 3 bases at J, with 4 bases between. CDR3 length: 14 amino acids. The CDR3 here is CASSEDSYNSPLHF. The DNA for the CDR3 is TGTGCCAGCAGTGAAGACAGCTATAATTCACCCCTCCACTTT.

Concerning this clonotype: Its ends do not fully match the called genes, so a read error is possible. V and J are TRBV7-8 and TRBJ2-5; 10 bases line up with TRBD1. Germline values: CDR1 SGHVS, CDR2 FQNEAQ. The CDR3 runs to 13 residues. The CDR3 DNA is TGTGCCGGCAGCCGGACAGGGGGGGAGACCCAGTACTTC. Its protein product is CAGSRTGGETQYF.

The genes are TRBV15 and TRBJ1-5; no reliable D call. This CDR3 contains 12 residues. Trimming shortened V by 4 bases and J by 7 bases, and 8 bases separated the two germline ends. Looked up from germline, CDR1 is LNHNV and CDR2 is YYDKDF (reference sequence). The CDR3 reads CATSKFEQPQHF. CDR3 bases: TGTGCCACCAGCAAATTCGAGCAGCCCCAGCATTTT.

The chain employs TRBV5-1 and TRBJ2-5; 10 bases map to TRBD2. CDR3 length equals 16 residues. Trimming cost V 5 bases and J 2 bases; bases outside gene matches: 9. The germline V gene has CDR1 SGHRS and CDR2 YFSETQ. As DNA, the CDR3 is TGCGCCAGCAGAGTGCAAGGGACTAGCGTACAAGAGACCCAGTACTTC. This encodes CASRVQGTSVQETQYF.

The table lists this clonotype with a few counts. The chain combines TRBV5-5 with TRBJ2-3; 11 nucleotides agree with TRBD2. The germline gives CDR1 SGHKS, CDR2 YYEKEE (reference sequence). The CDR3 has 16 amino acids. Trimming removed 2 bases from V and 3 bases from J; junction bases left unmatched: 5. The CDR3 here is CASSFSSSGRTDTQYF. DNA for the CDR3: TGTGCCAGCAGCTTCAGCTCTAGCGGGAGGACAGATACGCAGTATTTT.

This rearrangement joins TRBV7-8 to TRBJ2-3, with 7 bases lining up with TRBD1. Per the germline V gene, CDR1 is SGHVS and CDR2 is FQNEAQ. Losses at the gene ends were 1 base for V and 10 bases for J; bases not matched to a gene: 17. The CDR3 runs to 17 residues. The CDR3 DNA is TGTGCCAGCAGCTTAGTGGCCAGGGGGAGCGGCCCTAGGGCGCAGTATTTT. Protein: CASSLVARGSGPRAQYF.

This clonotype was counted between two and nine times. CDR3 region: CASSYPPPHPETQYF. The CDR3 coding sequence is TGTGCCAGCAGTTACCCTCCCCCGCACCCGGAGACCCAGTACTTC. The chain couples TRBV6-6 to TRBJ2-5; D is unclear. The CDR3 is 15 residues long. Germline CDR1 and CDR2: MNHNY and SVGAGI (reference sequence). V dropped 2 bases and J dropped 5 bases, with 15 bases sitting between them.

V and J are TRBV18 and TRBJ2-7; D is perhaps TRBD1 (6 bases). In germline, CDR1 is KGHSH, CDR2 LQKENI. This CDR3 comprises 15 residues. V shed 1 base and J shed 2 bases, with 12 bases lying between them. CDR3 loop: CASSPREGDTYEQYF. CDR3 in DNA: TGTGCCAGCTCACCACGGGAAGGGGACACCTACGAGCAGTACTTC.

V is TRBV27 and J is TRBJ2-7; maybe TRBD2 (5 bases). This CDR3 has 15 residues. Trimming took 2 bases from V and 3 from J, leaving 14 bases between them. Germline V gene data show CDR1 as MNHEY and CDR2 as SMNVEV (reference sequence). CDR3 nucleotide sequence: TGTGCCAGCAGTTTAAGGGCCCTCGAGGGCTACGAGCAGTACTTC. Its translation: CASSLRALEGYEQYF.

The rearrangement links TRBV2 to TRBJ2-3; 7 nucleotides align to TRBD2. The V segment lost 4 bases and the J segment 4 bases; nucleotides outside the gene matches: 11. Per germline, CDR1 SNHLY and CDR2 FYNNEI. The CDR3 covers 16 residues. CDR3 sequence (DNA): TGTGCCAGCAGTGTTATCCGGACTAGTATCGCAGATACGCAGTATTTT. It encodes CASSVIRTSIADTQYF.

V usage is TRBV29-1 and J usage is TRBJ2-2; D is possibly TRBD1 (6 bases). Germline V gives CDR1 SQVTM, CDR2 ANQGSEA. V lost 6 bases and J lost 7, with 12 bases in between. This CDR3 has 12 amino acids. The CDR3, as DNA: TGCAGCGTCGCCAGACAGGTCGGGGAGCTGTTTTTT. Translating it yields CSVARQVGELFF.

In regard to this clonotype: A much larger clone lies one base from this, so it may be a read error. The rearrangement links TRBV29-1 to TRBJ1-6; 11 bases map to TRBD1. Germline values: CDR1 SQVTM, CDR2 ANQGSEA. The CDR3 has 13 amino acids. CDR3 amino acids: CSAGQGAGSPPHF. In DNA, the CDR3 is TGCAGCGCCGGACAGGGGGCAGGTTCACCCCCCCACTTT.

This sequence joins TRBV7-3 and TRBJ2-5; 11 nucleotides match TRBD2. The CDR3 consists of 15 residues. With V trimmed by 4 bases and J by 4 bases, 5 bases remained unmatched. Germline CDR1 reads SGHTA; CDR2 reads FQGTGA. The CDR3 bases are TGTGCCAGCAGCTATAGCGGGAGGGCTGGAGAGACCCAGTACTTC. This translates into CASSYSGRAGETQYF.

J is TRBJ1-5 and V is TRBV20-1; the D is unclear. Germline V gene data show CDR1 as DFQATT and CDR2 as SNEGSKA (reference sequence). V lost 0 bases and J lost 6, with 12 bases in between. The CDR3 spans 14 residues. The CDR3 reads CSARDMEVGQPQHF. In DNA, the CDR3 is TGCAGTGCTAGAGATATGGAGGTCGGTCAGCCCCAGCATTTT.

Note on this clonotype: Its ends do not fully match the called genes, so a read error is possible. This rearrangement joins TRBV5-1 to TRBJ2-4, with 7 nucleotides matching TRBD2. The better agreement between TRBJ2-7 and the DNA end casts doubt on the J call. CDR3 size: 14 residues. The germline CDR1 and CDR2 sequences are SGHRS and YFSETQ. The CDR3 sequence: CANSEAGVIYEQYF. The CDR3 DNA follows: TGCGCCAACAGCGAGGCGGGAGTTATCTACGAGCAGTACTTC.

There are a few counts of this clonotype. This chain links TRBV12-3 or TRBV12-4 with TRBJ1-2; D might be TRBD1 (5 bases). The CDR3 contains 16 residues. V lost 7 bases and J lost 0, with 18 bases in between. In DNA form, the CDR3 reads TGTGCCAGCAAGGGTCCAGGGACTTTCGCTAACTATGGCTACACCTTC. Amino acid sequence: CASKGPGTFANYGYTF.

The rearrangement uses TRBV11-2 and TRBJ2-5; possible D gene TRBD1, 5 bases. Per germline, CDR1 SGHAT and CDR2 FQNNGV. The CDR3 has 14 residues. V lost 5 bases to trimming and J lost 7 bases, with 17 bases between them. The CDR3: CASSLTVTGGTQYF. CDR3 nucleotide sequence: TGTGCCAGCAGCCTTACGGTCACAGGCGGGACCCAGTACTTC.

This clonotype appeared a few times. V is TRBV29-1 and J is TRBJ2-3; 7 nucleotides match TRBD2. The germline V gene encodes CDR1 SQVTM and CDR2 ANQGSEA. CDR3 size: 16 residues. With 1 base clipped from V and 0 bases from J, the junction kept 7 bases outside the gene matches. CDR3 sequence: CSVEGPRLASTDTQYF. Written as DNA, the CDR3 is TGCAGCGTTGAAGGTCCTCGACTAGCTAGCACAGATACGCAGTATTTT.

The chain recombines TRBV5-5 with TRBJ1-4, with TRBD1 identical over 11 bases. Per the germline V gene, CDR1 is SGHKS and CDR2 is YYEKEE (reference sequence). There are 15 residues in the CDR3. Trimming took 4 bases from V and 8 from J; bases not matched to a gene: 7. The CDR3 loop reads CASSRTGQGGEKLFF. The DNA of the CDR3 is TGTGCCAGCAGCAGGACGGGACAGGGGGGCGAAAAACTGTTTTTT.

J is TRBJ2-7 and V is TRBV4-2; D might be TRBD2 (5 bases). Between the trimmed V and J ends, which lost 0 bases and 4 bases, there was a span of 13 bases. Germline V gene data show CDR1 as LGHNA and CDR2 as YNFKEQ. The length of the CDR3 is 15 residues. The CDR3 reads CASSQERAPQYEQYF. CDR3 coding DNA: TGTGCCAGCAGCCAAGAGAGGGCTCCTCAGTACGAGCAGTACTTC.

The DNA of the CDR3 is TGTGCCAGCAGTTCGACCACAGGGACTGAAGCTTTCTTT. Its translation is CASSSTTGTEAFF. The chain links TRBV12-3 or TRBV12-4 to TRBJ1-1, with a possible D match to TRBD1 (6 bases). This CDR3 spans 13 amino acids. V shed 4 bases and J shed 5 bases, with 11 bases lying between them.

This chain uses TRBV12-5 with TRBJ2-1; no reliable D call. CDR3 size: 14 residues. Germline V gene data show CDR1 as LGHNT and CDR2 as FRNRAP. V was cut by 7 bases and J by 0 bases, with 10 bases left in between. The CDR3 protein is CASAHSSSYNEQFF. In nucleotides, the CDR3 is TGTGCTAGTGCCCACAGTAGCTCCTACAATGAGCAGTTCTTC. Full variable domain (missing parts from reference TRBV12-5 and TRBJ2-1): DARVTQTPRHKVTEMGQEVTMRCQPILGHNTVFWYRQTMMQGLELLAYFRNRAPLDDSGMPKDRFSAEMPDATLATLKIQPSEPRDSAVYFCASAHSSSYNEQFFGPGTRLTVL.

To note about this clonotype: A read error is possible here, since a much larger clone lies one base away. This chain joins TRBV30 and TRBJ1-2; the D is unclear. This CDR3 region has 12 residues. V shed 1 base and J shed 4 bases, with 7 bases lying between them. Germline V gene sequence: CDR1 GTSNPN, CDR2 SVGIG (reference sequence). CDR3 loop: CAWSASSYGYTF. The CDR3 region has the DNA TGTGCCTGGAGTGCTTCTAGCTATGGCTACACCTTC.

The rearrangement joins TRBV10-3 to TRBJ2-7; the match to TRBD1 covers 7 bases. The CDR3 sequence is 15 residues long. V was clipped by 7 bases and J by 0 bases; unmatched bases: 9. CDR1 and CDR2 from the germline V gene are ENHRY and SYGVKD. The CDR3 nucleotides read TGTGCCATCAAGGGGGCCGGGACACACTCCTACGAGCAGTACTTC. Translating it yields CAIKGAGTHSYEQYF.

V gene TRBV6-5 combines with J gene TRBJ1-1, with D possibly TRBD1 on 5 matching bases. The CDR3 is 15 residues long. The V end lost 0 bases, the J end lost 3 bases, and 11 bases lay between the germline ends. Germline CDR1 reads MNHEY; CDR2 reads SVGAGI. The CDR3 region is CASSYSSRDHTEAFF. In DNA form, the CDR3 reads TGTGCCAGCAGTTACTCGTCGAGGGACCACACTGAAGCTTTCTTT.

This sequence joins TRBV5-6 and TRBJ2-1; 8 nucleotides line up with TRBD1. The CDR3 consists of 18 residues. Trimming at V came to 1 base and at J to 0 bases, leaving 9 bases not matched to a gene. Germline V gene sequence: CDR1 SGHDT, CDR2 YYEEEE. The CDR3 nucleotides read TGTGCCAGCAGCTTGCCTATCTCAGGGGGCACCTCCTACAATGAGCAGTTCTTC. It specifies CASSLPISGGTSYNEQFF.